Detailed here is one T cell receptor beta chain. This sample was taken from a study of blood T cell repertoires in COVID-19. Study in general: Sites in the United States, Italy and Spain provided acute and convalescent COVID-19 samples. The analysed material was cDNA or gDNA that came from T cells, B-cell-depleted T cells, or PBMCs.

The CDR3 is 15 amino acids. CDR1 and CDR2 (germline): LGHNA, YSLEER. Trimming at V came to 0 bases and at J to 5 bases, leaving 6 bases not matched to a gene. The protocol was immunoSEQ multiplex PCR, while the TCRdb copy is restricted to in-frame clones and leaves out a portion. Of 250,000 or so clones listed, approximately 84% were seen once; the top ten hold under 2%. This clonotype originated in a woman older than 75 with acute or convalescent COVID-19. Sequenced material: peripheral blood. V is TRBV4-3 and J is TRBJ1-1, with 7 bases matching TRBD1. The CDR3 DNA reads as TGCGCCAGCAGCCAAGATGTACAGGGGCAGACTGAAGCTTTCTTT. As protein: CASSQDVQGQTEAFF.